The 9 T cell receptor beta chains in this list originate from one sample, sequenced in a study of metastatic and nonmetastatic thyroid tumors. TCRdb re-called the PCR reads via MiXCR. Of about 48,000 clones detected, approximately 20% appear once; the ten largest clones hold 3.5% to 4%. Patients were all untreated before their thyroid surgery. Sequencing was carried out using blood. These receptors came from a male donor with papillary thyroid cancer or a benign thyroid nodule (not recorded which). Some clones in this sample may be carry-over from other donors' samples.

This clone was seen at least ten times. This chain uses TRBV20-1 with TRBJ2-1; 13 bases fit TRBD2. This CDR3 region has 18 residues. V was pared by 0 bases and J by 6 bases, with 11 bases of the junction left unmatched. Germline V lookup: CDR1 DFQATT, CDR2 SNEGSKA (reference sequence). The CDR3 sequence is CSARDIGLAGVLPNEQFF. CDR3 nucleotide sequence: TGCAGTGCTAGAGATATAGGACTAGCGGGGGTTCTTCCCAATGAGCAGTTCTTC.

This clone was counted ten times or more. The chain recombines TRBV28 with TRBJ2-3, with unresolved D. V lost 7 bases to trimming and J lost 0 bases, with 8 bases between them. Germline V gene sequence: CDR1 MDHEN, CDR2 SYDVKM. The CDR3 length is 13 residues. The CDR3 coding sequence is TGTGCCAGCACCCTGACTAGCACAGATACGCAGTATTTT. Translating gives CASTLTSTDTQYF.

This clone was seen at least ten times. V and J are TRBV3-1 and TRBJ2-2; either TRBD1 or TRBD2 may supply D (5 bases each). Germline V gene data show CDR1 as LGHDT and CDR2 as YNNKEL (reference sequence). V was trimmed by 0 bases and J by 3 bases, leaving 14 bases between them. CDR3 length: 17 amino acids. The CDR3 nucleotides are TGTGCCAGCAGCCAAGATATTTCCGGGGCTCACACCGGGGAGCTGTTTTTT. The encoded protein is CASSQDISGAHTGELFF.

This chain uses TRBV7-9 with TRBJ2-1; D uncertain. The germline CDR1 and CDR2 sequences are SEHNR and FQNEAQ (reference sequence). The CDR3 is 14 amino acids. Trimming removed 5 bases at V and 7 bases at J, with 15 bases between. CDR3 sequence (DNA): TGTGCCAGCAGCCAGGACCAGCTACAGAATGAGCAGTTCTTC. Residues: CASSQDQLQNEQFF.

The rearrangement uses TRBV20-1 and TRBJ1-5; maybe TRBD1 (5 bases). Germline loops: CDR1 DFQATT, CDR2 SNEGSKA (reference sequence). The CDR3 is 15 amino acids. The V end lost 3 bases, the J end lost 5 bases, and 17 bases lay between the germline ends. This CDR3 reads CSARGTTGSDQPQHF. CDR3 nucleotides: TGCAGTGCTAGGGGGACTACAGGTTCCGATCAGCCCCAGCATTTT.

There are many counts of this clone. The J gene is TRBJ2-1, the V gene TRBV20-1, with D possibly being TRBD1 (6 bases). This CDR3 spans 14 amino acids. Germline-derived CDR1 and CDR2 are DFQATT and SNEGSKA (reference sequence). The V and J ends lost 6 bases and 1 base respectively, with 13 bases between them. CDR3 sequence reads: CSAILGGSYNEQFF. For the CDR3, the DNA is TGCAGTGCAATTCTAGGGGGATCCTACAATGAGCAGTTCTTC.

The chain joins TRBV29-1 to TRBJ1-1; no definite D call. Germline V gene lookup returns CDR1 SQVTM and CDR2 ANQGSEA. The length of the CDR3 is 11 residues. Trimming pared 5 bases from V and 5 bases from J, leaving 9 bases between. The CDR3 is CSVSGVTEAFF. The CDR3 coding sequence is TGCAGCGTTTCCGGGGTGACTGAAGCTTTCTTT.

This chain joins TRBV12-3 or TRBV12-4 and TRBJ2-2, with TRBD2 matching over 14 bases. CDR3 length: 19 amino acids. Trimming removed 9 bases from V and 7 bases from J; junction bases left unmatched: 19. Here the CDR3 DNA reads TGTGCCAGGAGACCGACTAGCGGGAGGGACCGGGTGGTCTACGGGGAGCTGTTTTTT. Translated, it gives CARRPTSGRDRVVYGELFF.

This clone was counted ten times or more. The chain joins TRBV5-1 to TRBJ1-4, with 7 nucleotides matching TRBD1. This CDR3 is built from 15 residues. J was trimmed by 8 bases and V by 4 bases; bases with no gene match: 11. CDR1 is SGHRS and CDR2 is YFSETQ in the germline V gene. CDR3 sequence reads: CASSPTTGLEEKLFF. CDR3 DNA: TGCGCCAGCAGCCCGACGACAGGGCTGGAGGAAAAACTGTTTTTT.